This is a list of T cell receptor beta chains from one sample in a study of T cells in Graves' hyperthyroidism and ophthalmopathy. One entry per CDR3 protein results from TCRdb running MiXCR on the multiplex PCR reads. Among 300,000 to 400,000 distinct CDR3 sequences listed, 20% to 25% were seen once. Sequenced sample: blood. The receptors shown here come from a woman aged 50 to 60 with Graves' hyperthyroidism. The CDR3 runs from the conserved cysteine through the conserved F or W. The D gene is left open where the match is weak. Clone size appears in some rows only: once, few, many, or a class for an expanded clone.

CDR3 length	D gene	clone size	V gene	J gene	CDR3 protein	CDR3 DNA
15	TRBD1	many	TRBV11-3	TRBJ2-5	CASSLGDRVGETQYF	TGTGCCAGCAGCTTAGGGGACAGGGTGGGAGAGACCCAGTACTTC
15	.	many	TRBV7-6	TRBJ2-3	CASSLDGGSTDTQYF	TGTGCCAGCAGCTTGGACGGGGGTAGCACAGATACGCAGTATTTT
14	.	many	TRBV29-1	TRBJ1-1	CSVEAGRRLTEAFF	TGCAGCGTTGAAGCGGGCAGGAGATTGACTGAAGCTTTCTTT
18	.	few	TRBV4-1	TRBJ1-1	CASNQDHGGRSVNTEAFF	TGCGCCAGCAACCAAGACCATGGTGGGAGATCCGTGAACACTGAAGCTTTCTTT
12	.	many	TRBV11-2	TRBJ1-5	CASSLGNQPQHF	TGTGCCAGCAGCTTAGGGAATCAGCCCCAGCATTTT
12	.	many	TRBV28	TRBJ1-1	CASSLFQSEAFF	TGTGCCAGCAGTTTATTTCAATCTGAAGCTTTCTTT
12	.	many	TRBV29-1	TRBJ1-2	CSVEDRAYGYTF	TGCAGCGTTGAAGATCGTGCCTATGGCTACACCTTC
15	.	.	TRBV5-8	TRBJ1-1	CASRLQGAANTEAFF	TGTGCCAGCAGACTACAGGGAGCCGCTAACACTGAAGCTTTCTTT
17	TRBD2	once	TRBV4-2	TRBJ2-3	CASSQFASGKRPDTQYF	TGTGCCAGCAGCCAATTCGCTAGCGGGAAAAGGCCAGATACGCAGTATTTT
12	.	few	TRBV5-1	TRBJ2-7	CASSLIHYEQYF	TGCGCCAGCAGCTTAATCCATTACGAGCAGTACTTC
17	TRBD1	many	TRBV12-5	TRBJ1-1	CASGTDRTPIMNTEAFF	TGTGCTAGTGGCACGGACAGGACCCCGATCATGAACACTGAAGCTTTCTTT
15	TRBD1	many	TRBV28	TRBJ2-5	CASSSPGQGQETQYF	TGTGCCAGCAGTTCACCGGGACAGGGACAAGAGACCCAGTACTTC
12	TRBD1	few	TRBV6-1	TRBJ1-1	CASSPGTGGAFF	TGTGCCAGCAGTCCCGGGACAGGGGGAGCTTTCTTT
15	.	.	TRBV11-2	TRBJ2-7	CVSSLVGTPSYEQYF	TGTGTCAGCAGCTTAGTCGGGACTCCTTCCTACGAGCAGTATTTC
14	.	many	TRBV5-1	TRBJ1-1	CASSLAPGDTEAFF	TGCGCCAGCAGCTTGGCCCCGGGGGACACTGAAGCTTTCTTT
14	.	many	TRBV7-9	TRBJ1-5	CASSFGQGSQPQHF	TGTGCCAGCAGCTTCGGTCAAGGAAGTCAGCCCCAGCATTTT
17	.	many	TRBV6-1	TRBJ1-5	CATGGVLGGYSNQPQHF	TGTGCCACCGGGGGGGTCTTAGGAGGATATAGCAATCAGCCCCAGCATTTT
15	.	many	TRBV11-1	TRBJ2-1	CASSQERSLGNEQFF	TGTGCCAGCAGCCAGGAGCGGTCCTTAGGCAATGAGCAGTTCTTC
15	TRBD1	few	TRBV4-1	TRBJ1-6	CASSQVGTGYSPLHF	TGCGCCAGCAGCCAAGTGGGGACAGGGTATTCACCCCTCCACTTT
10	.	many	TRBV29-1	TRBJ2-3	CSVETDTQYF	TGCAGCGTGGAGACAGATACGCAGTATTTT
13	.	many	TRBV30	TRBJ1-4	CAWSQGLGEKLFF	TGTGCCTGGTCACAGGGTCTGGGTGAAAAACTGTTTTTT
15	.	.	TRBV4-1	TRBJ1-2	CASSQGSEANYGYTF	TGCGCCAGCAGCCAAGGGTCGGAAGCAAACTATGGCTACACCTTC
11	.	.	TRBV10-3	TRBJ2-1	CAITDSREQFF	TGTGCCATCACCGACAGTAGGGAGCAGTTCTTC
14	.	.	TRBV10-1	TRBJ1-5	CASREGPCNQPQHF	TGCGCCAGCAGGGAGGGTCCCTGTAATCAGCCCCAGCATTTT
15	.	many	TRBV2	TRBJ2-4	CASSDVGESKNIQYF	TGTGCCAGCAGTGATGTGGGAGAAAGCAAAAACATTCAGTACTTC
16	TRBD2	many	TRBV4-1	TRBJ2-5	CASSQDRPSGGGPQYF	TGCGCCAGCAGCCAAGACCGTCCTAGCGGGGGGGGCCCCCAGTACTTC
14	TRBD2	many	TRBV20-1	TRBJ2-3	CSASRPGGLDTQYF	TGCAGTGCTAGCAGGCCGGGGGGTTTAGATACGCAGTATTTT
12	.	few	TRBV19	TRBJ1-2	CASSIDGGYYTF	TGTGCCAGTAGTATCGACGGCGGGTACTACACCTTC
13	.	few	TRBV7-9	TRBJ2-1	CASSSESGNEQFF	TGTGCCAGCAGCTCAGAAAGCGGCAATGAGCAGTTCTTC
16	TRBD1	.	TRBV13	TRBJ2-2	CASSLRTGRATGELFF	TGTGCCAGCAGCCTCCGGACAGGGCGCGCGACCGGGGAGCTGTTTTTT
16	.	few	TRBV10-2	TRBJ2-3	CASSDTTRSSTDTQYF	TGCGCCAGCAGTGATACAACACGATCTAGCACAGATACGCAGTATTTT
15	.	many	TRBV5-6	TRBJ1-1	CASSSKGAGYTEAFF	TGTGCCAGCAGCTCCAAAGGAGCGGGTTACACTGAAGCTTTCTTT
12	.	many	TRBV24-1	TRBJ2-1	CATSAGDNEQFF	TGTGCCACCAGTGCCGGGGACAATGAGCAGTTCTTC
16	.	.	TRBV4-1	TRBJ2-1	CASSSEDASSYNEQFF	TGCGCCAGCAGCTCGGAGGATGCAAGCTCCTACAATGAGCAGTTCTTC
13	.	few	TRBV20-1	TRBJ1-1	CSARGTANTEAFF	TGCAGTGCTAGAGGGACGGCGAACACTGAAGCTTTCTTT
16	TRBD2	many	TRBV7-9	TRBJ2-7	CASSLVGSGKAYEQYF	TGTGCCAGCAGCTTAGTGGGTAGCGGGAAGGCCTACGAGCAGTACTTC
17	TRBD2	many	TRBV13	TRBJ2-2	CASSLRTSGVNTGELFF	TGTGCCAGCAGCTTAAGGACTAGCGGGGTTAACACCGGGGAGCTGTTTTTT
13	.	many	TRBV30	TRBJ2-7	CAWSVSDGGEQYF	TGTGCCTGGAGTGTTAGCGATGGGGGTGAGCAGTACTTC
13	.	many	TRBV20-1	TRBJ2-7	CSAPGGRSYEQYF	TGCAGTGCTCCCGGGGGCCGCTCCTACGAGCAGTACTTC
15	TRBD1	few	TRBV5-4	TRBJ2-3	CASSVETGRTDTQYF	TGTGCCAGCAGCGTCGAGACAGGGCGCACAGATACGCAGTATTTT
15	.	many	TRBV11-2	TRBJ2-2	CASSLEGHNTGELFF	TGTGCCAGCAGCTTAGAAGGGCACAATACCGGGGAGCTGTTTTTT